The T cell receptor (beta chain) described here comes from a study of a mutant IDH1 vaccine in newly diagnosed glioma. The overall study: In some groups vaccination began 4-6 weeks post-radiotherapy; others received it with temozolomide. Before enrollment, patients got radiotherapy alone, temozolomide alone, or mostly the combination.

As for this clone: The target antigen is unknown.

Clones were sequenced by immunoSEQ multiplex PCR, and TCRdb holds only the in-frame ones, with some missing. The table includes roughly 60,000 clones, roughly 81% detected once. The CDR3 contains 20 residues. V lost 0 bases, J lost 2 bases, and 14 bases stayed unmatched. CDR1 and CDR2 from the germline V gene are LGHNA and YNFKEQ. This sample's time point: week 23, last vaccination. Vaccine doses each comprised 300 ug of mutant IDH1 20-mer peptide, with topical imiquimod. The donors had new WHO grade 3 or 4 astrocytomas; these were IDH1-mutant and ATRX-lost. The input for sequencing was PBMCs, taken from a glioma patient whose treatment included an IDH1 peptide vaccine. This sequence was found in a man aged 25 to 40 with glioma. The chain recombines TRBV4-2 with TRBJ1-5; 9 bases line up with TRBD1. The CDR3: CASSQDIQGAKRFRNQPQHF. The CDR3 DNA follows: TGTGCCAGCAGCCAAGATATACAGGGGGCAAAGCGTTTTCGCAATCAGCCCCAGCATTTT.